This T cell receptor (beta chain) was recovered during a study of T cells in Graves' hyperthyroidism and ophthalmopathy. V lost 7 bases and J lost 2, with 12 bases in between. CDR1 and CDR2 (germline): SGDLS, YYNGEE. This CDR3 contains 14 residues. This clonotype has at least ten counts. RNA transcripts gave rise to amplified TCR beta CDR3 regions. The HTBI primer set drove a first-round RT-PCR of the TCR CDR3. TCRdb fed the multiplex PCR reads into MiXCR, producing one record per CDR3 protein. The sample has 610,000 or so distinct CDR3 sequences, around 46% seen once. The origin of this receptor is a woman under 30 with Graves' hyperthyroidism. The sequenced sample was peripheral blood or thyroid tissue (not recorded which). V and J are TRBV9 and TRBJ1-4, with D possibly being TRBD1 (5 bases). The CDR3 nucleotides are TGTGCCAGCGCTACGGGGGTGACTAATGAAAAACTGTTTTTT. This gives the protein CASATGVTNEKLFF.